This is a list of T cell receptor beta chains from one sample in a study of long-term antiretroviral therapy in people with HIV. Sequenced by immunoSEQ multiplex PCR; TCRdb stores in-frame clones only, minus some. Altogether about 21,000 clones are present, about nine tenths being singletons, with the ten largest covering about 9.3%. Sequences were derived from unsorted PBMCs, sampled 4.4 years before starting antiretroviral therapy. The receptors originated from a woman aged 25-40 years with HIV. Both conserved end residues are part of each CDR3. The order of the fields is V gene, J gene, D gene, clone size, CDR3 protein, CDR3 DNA. D genes are given only for firm matches. For some rows the clone size is stated as once, few or many, or as a class when expanded; others skip it.

v_call: TRBV6-1; j_call: TRBJ2-6; d_call: -; clone_size: once; cdr3_aa: CASSEFVSGANVLTF; cdr3_nt: TGTGCCAGCAGTGAATTTGTCTCTGGGGCCAACGTCCTGACTTTC
v_call: TRBV7-2; j_call: TRBJ1-2; d_call: -; clone_size: -; cdr3_aa: CASSSGHSYGYTF; cdr3_nt: TGTGCCAGCAGCTCGGGACATTCCTATGGCTACACCTTC
v_call: TRBV18; j_call: TRBJ2-3; d_call: TRBD2; clone_size: -; cdr3_aa: CASSPPGGTWVNTQYF; cdr3_nt: TGTGCCAGCTCACCACCCGGGGGGACCTGGGTGAATACGCAGTATTTT
v_call: TRBV15; j_call: TRBJ1-5; d_call: -; clone_size: large; cdr3_aa: CATSSDSDGNQPQHF; cdr3_nt: TGTGCCACCAGCAGCGACTCTGACGGCAATCAGCCCCAGCATTTT
v_call: TRBV5-1; j_call: TRBJ2-1; d_call: -; clone_size: -; cdr3_aa: CASSSRTGSSYNEQFF; cdr3_nt: TGCGCCAGCAGCTCCCGGACCGGTAGCTCCTACAATGAGCAGTTCTTC
v_call: TRBV5-6; j_call: TRBJ1-2; d_call: -; clone_size: -; cdr3_aa: CASSLAWDNYGYTF; cdr3_nt: TGTGCCAGCAGCTTGGCCTGGGATAACTATGGCTACACCTTC
v_call: TRBV7-2; j_call: TRBJ1-2; d_call: -; clone_size: -; cdr3_aa: CASSFRQVAGYTF; cdr3_nt: TGTGCCAGCAGCTTTAGACAGGTAGCTGGCTACACCTTC
v_call: TRBV27; j_call: TRBJ1-6; d_call: -; clone_size: -; cdr3_aa: CASSLSGNMGSPLHF; cdr3_nt: TGTGCCAGCAGTTTAAGTGGAAATATGGGTTCACCCCTCCACTTT
v_call: TRBV18; j_call: TRBJ1-1; d_call: TRBD1; clone_size: -; cdr3_aa: CASSPDRAFSEAFF; cdr3_nt: TGTGCCAGCTCACCAGACAGGGCTTTCTCTGAAGCTTTCTTT
v_call: TRBV4-1; j_call: TRBJ2-5; d_call: -; clone_size: -; cdr3_aa: CASSQAAGPYQETQYF; cdr3_nt: TGCGCCAGCAGCCAAGCGGCAGGGCCCTACCAAGAGACCCAGTACTTC
v_call: TRBV27; j_call: TRBJ1-5; d_call: -; clone_size: -; cdr3_aa: CASMGWGSNQPQHF; cdr3_nt: TGTGCCAGCATGGGCTGGGGGAGCAATCAGCCCCAGCATTTT
v_call: TRBV6-1; j_call: TRBJ2-5; d_call: TRBD2; clone_size: -; cdr3_aa: CASVPGRGGHETQYF; cdr3_nt: TGTGCCAGCGTCCCGGGGCGGGGGGGCCACGAGACCCAGTACTTC
v_call: TRBV7-9; j_call: TRBJ1-1; d_call: TRBD1; clone_size: -; cdr3_aa: CASSLTGGSNTEAFF; cdr3_nt: TGTGCCAGCAGTTTAACAGGGGGCTCAAACACTGAAGCTTTCTTT
v_call: TRBV7-2; j_call: TRBJ1-2; d_call: -; clone_size: -; cdr3_aa: CASSFLRRGPNYGYTF; cdr3_nt: TGTGCCAGCAGCTTTCTCAGGCGGGGGCCTAACTATGGCTACACCTTC
v_call: TRBV4-3; j_call: TRBJ1-2; d_call: -; clone_size: -; cdr3_aa: CASSQDLRLMSRSPYGYTF; cdr3_nt: TGCGCCAGCAGCCAAGACCTGCGATTGATGTCCCGTAGTCCCTATGGCTACACCTTC
v_call: TRBV11-2; j_call: TRBJ1-2; d_call: -; clone_size: -; cdr3_aa: CASRGANYGYTF; cdr3_nt: TGTGCCAGCCGGGGTGCTAACTATGGCTACACCTTC
v_call: TRBV2; j_call: TRBJ2-1; d_call: TRBD1; clone_size: -; cdr3_aa: CASKPGTGAYNEQFF; cdr3_nt: TGTGCCAGCAAACCCGGGACAGGGGCCTACAATGAGCAGTTCTTC
v_call: TRBV11-2; j_call: TRBJ2-7; d_call: -; clone_size: -; cdr3_aa: CASSLDRHLYEQYF; cdr3_nt: TGTGCCAGCAGCTTAGATAGGCATCTCTACGAGCAGTACTTC
v_call: TRBV7-9; j_call: TRBJ1-2; d_call: -; clone_size: -; cdr3_aa: CASSLVPAEGYTF; cdr3_nt: TGTGCCAGCAGCTTAGTACCGGCCGAAGGCTACACCTTC
v_call: TRBV2; j_call: TRBJ2-3; d_call: -; clone_size: -; cdr3_aa: CASSAGTDTQYF; cdr3_nt: TGTGCCAGCAGTGCGGGGACAGATACGCAGTATTTT
v_call: TRBV15; j_call: TRBJ1-6; d_call: TRBD1; clone_size: -; cdr3_aa: CATSRDGQVYNSPLHF; cdr3_nt: TGTGCCACCAGCAGAGATGGACAGGTTTATAATTCACCCCTCCACTTT
v_call: TRBV14; j_call: TRBJ1-3; d_call: TRBD1; clone_size: -; cdr3_aa: CASSQEWDRVFGNTIYF; cdr3_nt: TGTGCCAGCAGCCAAGAGTGGGACAGGGTCTTTGGAAACACCATATATTTT
v_call: TRBV5-6; j_call: TRBJ1-2; d_call: TRBD1; clone_size: -; cdr3_aa: CASSLAGTGIVDGYTF; cdr3_nt: TGTGCCAGCAGCTTGGCAGGGACAGGGATCGTAGATGGCTACACCTTC
v_call: TRBV6-5; j_call: TRBJ1-2; d_call: -; clone_size: -; cdr3_aa: CASSLTTDMNYGYTF; cdr3_nt: TGTGCCAGCAGTCTCACTACCGACATGAACTATGGCTACACCTTC
v_call: TRBV19; j_call: TRBJ2-5; d_call: -; clone_size: once; cdr3_aa: CASRPGIQETQYF; cdr3_nt: TGTGCCAGTAGACCCGGTATCCAAGAGACCCAGTACTTC
v_call: TRBV19; j_call: TRBJ1-1; d_call: -; clone_size: -; cdr3_aa: CASSRAGNTEAFF; cdr3_nt: TGTGCCAGTAGCAGAGCAGGGAACACTGAAGCTTTCTTT
v_call: TRBV25-1; j_call: TRBJ1-4; d_call: TRBD1; clone_size: -; cdr3_aa: CASSEHRQGVNEKLFF; cdr3_nt: TGTGCCAGCAGTGAACACAGACAGGGGGTTAATGAAAAACTGTTTTTT
v_call: TRBV6-5; j_call: TRBJ1-5; d_call: -; clone_size: -; cdr3_aa: CASSPTGTHQPQHF; cdr3_nt: TGTGCCAGCAGTCCCACAGGGACTCATCAGCCCCAGCATTTT
v_call: TRBV19; j_call: TRBJ1-2; d_call: -; clone_size: -; cdr3_aa: CASSRANYGYTF; cdr3_nt: TGTGCCAGTAGTAGGGCTAACTATGGCTACACCTTC
v_call: TRBV5-4; j_call: TRBJ2-5; d_call: -; clone_size: -; cdr3_aa: CASSDPGPGKETQYF; cdr3_nt: TGTGCCAGCAGCGACCCGGGACCGGGGAAAGAGACCCAGTACTTC
v_call: TRBV27; j_call: TRBJ2-1; d_call: -; clone_size: -; cdr3_aa: CATYSNPDKYNEQFF; cdr3_nt: TGTGCCACTTACTCCAACCCGGACAAGTACAATGAGCAGTTCTTC
v_call: TRBV11-3; j_call: TRBJ2-2; d_call: -; clone_size: -; cdr3_aa: CASSSNSGGITGELFF; cdr3_nt: TGTGCCAGCAGCTCAAACAGTGGGGGGATTACCGGGGAGCTGTTTTTT
v_call: TRBV2; j_call: TRBJ1-2; d_call: TRBD1; clone_size: -; cdr3_aa: CARSRDSESGGYTF; cdr3_nt: TGTGCCAGATCCCGGGACAGTGAATCCGGGGGCTACACCTTC
v_call: TRBV28; j_call: TRBJ1-3; d_call: -; clone_size: -; cdr3_aa: CASSLLWGSGNTIYF; cdr3_nt: TGTGCCAGCAGTCTTCTATGGGGCTCTGGAAACACCATATATTTT
v_call: TRBV5-8; j_call: TRBJ1-1; d_call: -; clone_size: -; cdr3_aa: CASSLLQVSGEAFF; cdr3_nt: TGTGCCAGCAGCCTCCTCCAGGTTTCTGGCGAAGCTTTCTTT
v_call: TRBV5-4; j_call: TRBJ1-3; d_call: -; clone_size: -; cdr3_aa: CASSSPEYVTIYF; cdr3_nt: TGTGCCAGCAGCTCCCCCGAGTACGTCACCATATATTTT
v_call: TRBV30; j_call: TRBJ1-1; d_call: -; clone_size: -; cdr3_aa: CAWTGGQSLSEAFF; cdr3_nt: TGTGCCTGGACCGGGGGACAATCACTATCTGAAGCTTTCTTT